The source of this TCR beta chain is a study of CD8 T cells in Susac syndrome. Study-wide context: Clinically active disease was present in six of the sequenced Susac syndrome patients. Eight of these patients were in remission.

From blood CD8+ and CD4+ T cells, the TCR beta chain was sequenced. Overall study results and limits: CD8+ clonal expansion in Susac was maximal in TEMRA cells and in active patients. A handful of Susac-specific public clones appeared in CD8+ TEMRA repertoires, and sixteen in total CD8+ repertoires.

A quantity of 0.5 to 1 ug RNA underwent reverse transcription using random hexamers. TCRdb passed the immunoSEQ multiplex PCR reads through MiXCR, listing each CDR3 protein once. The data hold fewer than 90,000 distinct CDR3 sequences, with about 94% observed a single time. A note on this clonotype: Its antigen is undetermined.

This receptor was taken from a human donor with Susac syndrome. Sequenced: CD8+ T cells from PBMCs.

The CDR3 region has the DNA TGCAGTGCTACTCAGCCCCTCTATGGCTACACCTTC. Amino acid sequence: CSATQPLYGYTF. The chain employs TRBV20-1 and TRBJ1-2; D gene unclear. The V end was cut by 4 bases, the J end by 4 bases, with 10 bases between. Germline-derived CDR1 and CDR2 are DFQATT and SNEGSKA (reference sequence). The CDR3 has 12 amino acids.